Listed here are 2 T cell receptor beta chains from one sample, sequenced in a study of Ad26.COV2.S vaccination and SARS-CoV-2 variants. Profiling relied on immunoSEQ multiplex PCR, and the TCRdb table lists in-frame clones only, not all of them. The sample consists of about 320,000 clones, around four fifths of them appearing once. Noted treatment: 15 to 20 received Ad26.COV2.S at low or high dose, single or two shots; 5 received placebo; per-sample allocation not given. At day 63 after the first vaccine or placebo injection, samples were drawn. The input for sequencing was peripheral blood, taken in a trial of Ad26.COV2.S vaccine versus placebo. Receptor source: a person between 18 and 65 years old who received the Ad26.COV2.S COVID-19 vaccine or a placebo.

The chain couples TRBV6-5 to TRBJ1-1; a weak D match, TRBD1 (5 bases). V was shortened by 6 bases and J by 0 bases, with 11 bases between the two germline ends. This CDR3 has 14 amino acids. CDR1 MNHEY and CDR2 SVGAGI come from the germline V gene. As DNA, the CDR3 is TGTGCCAGCAGATACGACAGATTGAACACTGAAGCTTTCTTT. Translation gives CASRYDRLNTEAFF.

V and J are TRBV9 and TRBJ2-1; perhaps TRBD1 as D (6 bases). CDR1 is SGDLS and CDR2 is YYNGEE in the germline V gene. Trimming cost V 4 bases and J 5 bases, with 10 bases left between them. The CDR3 is 13 residues long. CDR3 amino acids: CASSLGTHNEQFF. The CDR3 bases are TGTGCCAGCAGCCTGGGGACACACAATGAGCAGTTCTTC.